One and the same sample provided the 10 T cell receptor beta chains below, sequenced in a study of OX40 agonist ivuxolimab in advanced cancers. The library came from the immunoSEQ multiplex PCR assay. Drawn from immuneACCESS, this table holds only the in-frame rearrangements with V and J called that TCRdb kept. Clones are partly lost; checked studies trace under half to an unresolved V gene and leave the rest unexplained. The sample has 50,000 to 75,000 clones on record, roughly nine tenths of them singletons. The ten largest make up over 15% of the sample. The source material was CD4+ or CD8+ T cells sorted from blood, sampled in a trial of the OX40 agonist ivuxolimab. The source is an adult with an advanced solid tumor such as melanoma, head and neck, liver or kidney cancer.

This clone counts as medium-sized (0.01 to 0.1%). The CDR3 loop is CASSTTPGLATQYF. As DNA, the CDR3 is TGTGCCAGCAGTACTACCCCGGGACTAGCTACGCAGTATTTT. The rearrangement joins TRBV27 to TRBJ2-3; 9 bases are shared with TRBD2. J was trimmed by 8 bases and V by 5 bases; bases with no gene match: 8. The CDR3 runs 14 residues. From germline, CDR1 is MNHEY and CDR2 SMNVEV (reference sequence).

The chain joins TRBV6-5 to TRBJ1-2, with a weak D call TRBD1 (6 bases). V was cut by 0 bases and J by 6 bases, with 11 bases left in between. Germline CDR1 is MNHEY and CDR2 is SVGAGI. The CDR3 length is 14 residues. The CDR3 DNA reads as TGTGCCAGCAGTTACTCGGGGGCGGGGAATGGCTACACCTTC. This translates into CASSYSGAGNGYTF.

This clone appeared a single time. The chain's CDR3 is CASSQDAQGMGQPQHF. The CDR3 coding sequence is TGTGCCAGCAGCCAAGATGCACAGGGTATGGGTCAGCCCCAGCATTTT. The V and J genes are TRBV4-2 and TRBJ1-5; weak D call: TRBD1 (6 bases). Trimming pared 0 bases from V and 6 bases from J, leaving 15 bases between. The CDR3 totals 16 residues. Germline V CDR1 and CDR2: LGHNA, YNFKEQ.

The rearrangement joins TRBV7-2 to TRBJ1-5; D uncertain. Germline lookup yields CDR1 SGHTA and CDR2 FQGNSA. The CDR3 has 12 residues. Trimming took off 5 bases at V and 6 bases at J, with 8 bases between the two ends. CDR3 coding DNA: TGTGCCAGCAGCCCCGAGGGTCAGCCCCAGCATTTT. Its protein product is CASSPEGQPQHF. The full variable domain, completed using reference TRBV7-2 and TRBJ1-5, is GAGVSQSPSNKVTEKGKDVELRCDPISGHTALYWYRQSLGQGLEFLIYFQGNSAPDKSGLPSDRFSAERTGGSVSTLTIQRTQQEDSAVYLCASSPEGQPQHFGDGTRLSIL.

The CDR3 region has the DNA TGTGCCAGCAGTTCGACAGGTTACAATGAGCAGTTCTTC. It yields the protein CASSSTGYNEQFF. The chain links TRBV27 to TRBJ2-1; D perhaps matches TRBD1 (6 bases). CDR1 is MNHEY, CDR2 SMNVEV, per germline (reference sequence). The CDR3 is 13 amino acids. V lost 4 bases and J 4 bases, leaving 8 bases between the germline ends.

V gene TRBV7-9 combines with J gene TRBJ2-2, with D possibly being TRBD2 (5 bases). The CDR3 length is 14 residues. Germline values: CDR1 SEHNR, CDR2 FQNEAQ (reference sequence). Trimming removed 5 bases at V and 5 bases at J, with 12 bases between. CDR3 sequence reads: CASSHSPGTGELFF. In DNA form, the CDR3 reads TGTGCCAGCAGCCATTCCCCGGGAACCGGGGAGCTGTTTTTT. The full variable domain, its missing parts supplied by reference TRBV7-9 and TRBJ2-2, is DTGVSQNPRHKITKRGQNVTFRCDPISEHNRLYWYRQTLGQGPEFLTYFQNEAQLEKSRLLSDRFSAERPKGSFSTLEIQRTEQGDSAMYLCASSHSPGTGELFFGEGSRLTVL.

CDR3 region: CASSSTWEGTDEQYF. The DNA for the CDR3 is TGTGCCAGCAGCTCCACCTGGGAAGGGACAGACGAGCAGTACTTC. The chain uses TRBV7-9 and TRBJ2-7; 7 nucleotides line up with TRBD1. The CDR3 runs 15 residues. V gave up 4 bases and J gave up 5 bases; unmatched junction bases: 11. Germline V lookup: CDR1 SEHNR, CDR2 FQNEAQ (reference sequence).

This chain connects TRBV9 to TRBJ2-3; 10 bases line up with TRBD2. Unmatched junction bases numbered 9, after V lost 4 bases and J lost 1 base. Germline V gene sequence: CDR1 SGDLS, CDR2 YYNGEE. The CDR3 has 17 residues. In DNA, the CDR3 is TGTGCCAGCAGCCCAAGTTGGCTAGCGGGAGGCACAGATACGCAGTATTTT. Its protein is CASSPSWLAGGTDTQYF.

The rearrangement uses TRBV21-1 and TRBJ2-2; TRBD2, the table's D call, lacks a check against the DNA. TRBV21-1 has pseudogene status. CDR3 size: 17 residues. CDR3 amino acids: CASSKGPPGSSTGELFF. The CDR3 DNA follows: TGTGCCAGCAGCAAAGGGCCTCCGGGGTCGAGCACCGGGGAGCTGTTTTTT.

This chain links TRBV13 with TRBJ2-5; the D gene could be TRBD1 or TRBD2 (6 bases each). The CDR3 spans 15 residues. V lost 1 base and J lost 1, with 10 bases in between. Looked up from germline, CDR1 is PRHDT and CDR2 is FYEKMQ (reference sequence). For the CDR3, the DNA is TGTGCCAGCAGCTTAGAACGGGGGCCCCAAGAGACCCAGTACTTC. As protein: CASSLERGPQETQYF.